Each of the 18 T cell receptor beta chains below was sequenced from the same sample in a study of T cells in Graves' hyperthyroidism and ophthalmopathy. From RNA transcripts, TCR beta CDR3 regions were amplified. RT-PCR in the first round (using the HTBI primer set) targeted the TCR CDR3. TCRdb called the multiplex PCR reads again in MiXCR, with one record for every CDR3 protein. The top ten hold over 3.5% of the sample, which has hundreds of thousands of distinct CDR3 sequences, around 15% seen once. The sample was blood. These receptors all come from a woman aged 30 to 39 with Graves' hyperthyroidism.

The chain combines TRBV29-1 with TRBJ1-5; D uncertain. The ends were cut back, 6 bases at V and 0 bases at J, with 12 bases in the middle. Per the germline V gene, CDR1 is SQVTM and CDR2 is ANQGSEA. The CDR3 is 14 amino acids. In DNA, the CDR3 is TGCAGCGTCAGCTCCGACGGTAGCAATCAGCCCCAGCATTTT. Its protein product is CSVSSDGSNQPQHF.

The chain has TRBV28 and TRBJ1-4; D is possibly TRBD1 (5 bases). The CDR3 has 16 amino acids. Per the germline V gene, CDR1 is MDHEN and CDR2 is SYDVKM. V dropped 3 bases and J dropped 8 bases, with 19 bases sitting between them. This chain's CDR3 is CASSLISQGVREKLFF. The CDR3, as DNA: TGTGCCAGCAGTTTGATATCGCAGGGTGTACGAGAAAAACTGTTTTTT.

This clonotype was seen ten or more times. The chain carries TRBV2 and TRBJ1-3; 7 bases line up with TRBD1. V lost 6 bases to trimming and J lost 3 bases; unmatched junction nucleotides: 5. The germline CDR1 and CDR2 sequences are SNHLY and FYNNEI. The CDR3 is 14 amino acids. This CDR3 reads CASRRQGGGNTIYF. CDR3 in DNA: TGTGCCAGCAGGAGACAGGGAGGTGGAAACACCATATATTTT.

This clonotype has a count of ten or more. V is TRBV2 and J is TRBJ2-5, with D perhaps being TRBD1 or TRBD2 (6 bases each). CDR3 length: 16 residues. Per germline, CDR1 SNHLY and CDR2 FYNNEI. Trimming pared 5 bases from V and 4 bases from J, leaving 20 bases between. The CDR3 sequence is CASSLRTVGGGETQYF. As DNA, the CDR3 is TGTGCCAGCAGTTTAAGGACAGTGGGGGGCGGAGAGACCCAGTACTTC.

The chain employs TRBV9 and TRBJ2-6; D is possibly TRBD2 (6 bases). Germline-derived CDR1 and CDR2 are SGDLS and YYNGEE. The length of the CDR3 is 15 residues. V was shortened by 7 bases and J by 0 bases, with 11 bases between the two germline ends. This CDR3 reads CASVGGSSGANVLTF. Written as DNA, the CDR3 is TGTGCCAGCGTCGGGGGTTCCTCTGGGGCCAACGTCCTGACTTTC.

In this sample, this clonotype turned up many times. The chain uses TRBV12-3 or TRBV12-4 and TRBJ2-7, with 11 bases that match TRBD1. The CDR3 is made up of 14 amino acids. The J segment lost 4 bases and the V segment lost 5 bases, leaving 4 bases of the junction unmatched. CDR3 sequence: CASSGQGARYEQYF. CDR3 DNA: TGTGCCAGCAGTGGACAGGGGGCAAGATACGAGCAGTACTTC.

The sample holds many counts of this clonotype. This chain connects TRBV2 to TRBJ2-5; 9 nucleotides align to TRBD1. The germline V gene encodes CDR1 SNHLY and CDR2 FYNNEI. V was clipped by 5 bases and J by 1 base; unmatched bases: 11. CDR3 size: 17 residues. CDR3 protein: CASSSGTGRPLQETQYF. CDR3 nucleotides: TGTGCCAGCAGTTCCGGGACAGGGAGGCCCCTCCAAGAGACCCAGTACTTC.

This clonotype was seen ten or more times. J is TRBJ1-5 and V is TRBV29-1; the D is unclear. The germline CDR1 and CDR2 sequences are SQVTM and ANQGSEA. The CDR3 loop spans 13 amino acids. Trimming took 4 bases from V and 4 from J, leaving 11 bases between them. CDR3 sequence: CSVATGTNQPQHF. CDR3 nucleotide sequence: TGCAGCGTTGCGACGGGAACTAATCAGCCCCAGCATTTT.

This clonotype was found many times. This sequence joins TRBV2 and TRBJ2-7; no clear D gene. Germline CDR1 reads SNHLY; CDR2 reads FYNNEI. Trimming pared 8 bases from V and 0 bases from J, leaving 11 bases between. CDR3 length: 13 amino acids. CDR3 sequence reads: CASVGSHSYEQYF. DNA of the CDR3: TGTGCCAGCGTTGGTAGCCACTCCTACGAGCAGTACTTC.

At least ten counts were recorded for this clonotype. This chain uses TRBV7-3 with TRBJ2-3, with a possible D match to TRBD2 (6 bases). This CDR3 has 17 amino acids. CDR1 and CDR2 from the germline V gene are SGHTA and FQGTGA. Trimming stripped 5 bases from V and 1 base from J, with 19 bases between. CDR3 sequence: CASSPRGDSSGTDTQYF. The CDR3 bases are TGTGCCAGCAGCCCAAGGGGTGATTCTAGCGGCACAGATACGCAGTATTTT.

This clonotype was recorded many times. The chain's CDR3 is CASSLARQGPNEQFF. CDR3 DNA: TGTGCCAGCAGCTTAGCTAGACAGGGGCCCAATGAGCAGTTCTTC. This chain joins TRBV7-3 and TRBJ2-1, with TRBD1 matching 8 bases. V gave up 2 bases and J gave up 6 bases; unmatched junction bases: 6. The CDR3 is 15 residues long. CDR1 and CDR2 from the germline V gene are SGHTA and FQGTGA.

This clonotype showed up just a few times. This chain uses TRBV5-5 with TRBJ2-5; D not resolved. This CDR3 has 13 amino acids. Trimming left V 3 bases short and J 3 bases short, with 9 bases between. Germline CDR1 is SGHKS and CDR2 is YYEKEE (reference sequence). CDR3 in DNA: TGTGCCAGCAGCTCATCAAGGGAAGAGACCCAGTACTTC. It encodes CASSSSREETQYF.

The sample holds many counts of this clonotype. The CDR3 nucleotides are TGTGCCAGCAGTGGGGGACTAGCGGGAGGACAGGGAGAGACCCAGTACTTC. Translating it yields CASSGGLAGGQGETQYF. The chain couples TRBV2 to TRBJ2-5, with 15 positions matching TRBD2. V shed 4 bases, J shed 4 bases, and the junction held 7 bases outside the gene matches. Germline V lookup: CDR1 SNHLY, CDR2 FYNNEI. CDR3 length: 17 residues.

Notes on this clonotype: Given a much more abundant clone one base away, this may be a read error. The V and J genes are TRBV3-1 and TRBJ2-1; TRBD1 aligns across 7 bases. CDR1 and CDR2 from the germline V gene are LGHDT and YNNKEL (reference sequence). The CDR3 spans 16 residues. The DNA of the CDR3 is TGTGCCAGCAGCCCGGAAGGGGGCAGCTCCTGCAATGAGCAGTTCTTC. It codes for CASSPEGGSSCNEQFF.

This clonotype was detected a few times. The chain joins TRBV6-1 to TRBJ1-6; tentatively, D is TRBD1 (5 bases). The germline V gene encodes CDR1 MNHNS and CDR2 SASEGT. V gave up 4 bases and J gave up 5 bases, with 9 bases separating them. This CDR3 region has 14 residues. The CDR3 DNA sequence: TGTGCCAGCAGTGGAGCAGGGAATAATTCACCCCTCCACTTT. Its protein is CASSGAGNNSPLHF.

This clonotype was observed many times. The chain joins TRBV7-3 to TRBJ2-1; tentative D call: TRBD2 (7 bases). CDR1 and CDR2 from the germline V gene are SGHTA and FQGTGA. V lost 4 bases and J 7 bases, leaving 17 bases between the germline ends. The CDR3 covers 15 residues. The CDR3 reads CASSSAAGALNEQFF. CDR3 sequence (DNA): TGTGCCAGCAGCTCCGCGGCGGGGGCTTTAAATGAGCAGTTCTTC.

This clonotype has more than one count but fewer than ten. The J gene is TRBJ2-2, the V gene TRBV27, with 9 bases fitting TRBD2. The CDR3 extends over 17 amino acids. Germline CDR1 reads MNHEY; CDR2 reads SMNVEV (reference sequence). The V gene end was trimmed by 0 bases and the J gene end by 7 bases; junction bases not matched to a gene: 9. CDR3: CASSLSPGAGGVGELFF. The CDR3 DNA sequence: TGTGCCAGCAGTTTATCACCGGGTGCGGGAGGGGTCGGGGAGCTGTTTTTT.

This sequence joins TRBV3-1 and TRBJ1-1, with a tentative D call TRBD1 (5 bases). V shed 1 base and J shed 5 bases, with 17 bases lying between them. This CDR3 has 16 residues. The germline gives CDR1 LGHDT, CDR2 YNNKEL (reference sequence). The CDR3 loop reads CASSQGVSGGTTEAFF. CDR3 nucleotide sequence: TGTGCCAGCAGCCAAGGGGTCTCGGGGGGAACAACTGAAGCTTTCTTT.